This T cell receptor beta chain was captured in a study of OX40 agonist ivuxolimab in advanced cancers. Unmatched junction bases numbered 1, after V lost 5 bases and J lost 8 bases. CDR1 is MNHEY and CDR2 is SMNVEV in the germline V gene (reference sequence). The CDR3 is 11 amino acids. TCRdb keeps only in-frame clones here, not all; method: immunoSEQ multiplex PCR. The sample shows some 73,000 clones, 80% to 90% of them seen only once. The rearrangement links TRBV27 to TRBJ2-7; TRBD2 aligns across 9 bases. The specimen comprised CD4+ or CD8+ T cells sorted from blood, sampled in a trial of the OX40 agonist ivuxolimab. The receptor was isolated from an adult with an advanced solid tumor such as melanoma, head and neck, liver or kidney cancer. CDR3 in amino acids: CASSLAGKQYF. The CDR3 DNA is TGTGCCAGCAGTCTAGCGGGAAAGCAGTACTTC.